This T cell receptor (beta chain) was recorded in a study of blood T cells in healthy people across ages. The CDR3 runs 13 residues. The germline V gene encodes CDR1 DFQATT and CDR2 SNEGSKA (reference sequence). V lost 6 bases and J 4 bases, leaving 15 bases between the germline ends. The authors ran a second PCR of 7 to 11 cycles using a sample-barcoded 5' primer and a J-beta primer mix. TCRdb called the 5' RACE reads again in MiXCR, with one record for every CDR3 protein. The data contain hundreds of thousands of distinct CDR3 sequences, roughly half of them seen just once; the ten biggest clones take up approximately 15%.

Sequenced material: blood. This sequence originates from a woman aged 80 or over in good health. V is TRBV20-1 and J is TRBJ1-2; possibly TRBD1 for D (5 bases). In nucleotides, the CDR3 is TGCAGTGCCGCGGACAACAGAGGCTATGGCTACACCTTC. Translated, it gives CSAADNRGYGYTF.